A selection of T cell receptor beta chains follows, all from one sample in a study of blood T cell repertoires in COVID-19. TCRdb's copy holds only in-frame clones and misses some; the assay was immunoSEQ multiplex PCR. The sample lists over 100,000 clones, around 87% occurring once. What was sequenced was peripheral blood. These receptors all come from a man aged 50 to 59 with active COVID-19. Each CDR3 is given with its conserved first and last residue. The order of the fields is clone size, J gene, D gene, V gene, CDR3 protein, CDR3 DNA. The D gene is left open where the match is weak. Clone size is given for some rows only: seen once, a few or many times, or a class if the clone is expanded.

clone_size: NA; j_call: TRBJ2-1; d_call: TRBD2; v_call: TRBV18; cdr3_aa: CASSQGLDNEQFF; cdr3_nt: TGTGCCAGCTCCCAAGGACTAGACAATGAGCAGTTCTTC
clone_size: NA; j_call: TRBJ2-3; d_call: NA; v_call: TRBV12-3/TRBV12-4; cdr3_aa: CASRLAENTQYF; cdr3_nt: TGTGCCAGTCGTTTAGCGGAGAATACGCAGTATTTT
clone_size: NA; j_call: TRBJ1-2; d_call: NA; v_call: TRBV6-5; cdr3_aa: CASSYSGRPIYGYTF; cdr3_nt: TGTGCCAGCAGTTACTCGGGCAGACCCATCTATGGCTACACCTTC
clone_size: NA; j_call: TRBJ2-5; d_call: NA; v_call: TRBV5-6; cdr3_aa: CASSFPSVVQETQYF; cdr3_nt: TGTGCCAGCAGCTTTCCCAGCGTGGTCCAAGAGACCCAGTACTTC
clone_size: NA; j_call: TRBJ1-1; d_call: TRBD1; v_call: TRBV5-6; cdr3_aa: CASSPDRGVTEAFF; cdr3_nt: TGTGCCAGCAGCCCGGACAGGGGTGTCACTGAAGCTTTCTTT
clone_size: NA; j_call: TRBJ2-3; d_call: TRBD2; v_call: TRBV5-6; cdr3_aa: CASSLAGRDLDTQYF; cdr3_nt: TGTGCCAGCAGCTTGGCCGGGAGGGATTTAGATACGCAGTATTTT
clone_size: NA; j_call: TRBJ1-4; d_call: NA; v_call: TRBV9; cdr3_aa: CASAAEAVNEKLFF; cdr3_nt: TGTGCCAGCGCGGCCGAAGCTGTTAATGAAAAACTGTTTTTT
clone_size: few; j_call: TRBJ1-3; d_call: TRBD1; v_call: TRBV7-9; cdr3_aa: CASSPPDRGGNTIYF; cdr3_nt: TGTGCCAGCAGCCCCCCGGACAGGGGCGGAAACACCATATATTTT
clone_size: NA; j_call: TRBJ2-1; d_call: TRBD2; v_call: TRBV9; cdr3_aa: CASSLDGRGMDNEQFF; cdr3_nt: TGTGCCAGCAGCTTAGACGGGCGGGGGATGGACAATGAGCAGTTCTTC
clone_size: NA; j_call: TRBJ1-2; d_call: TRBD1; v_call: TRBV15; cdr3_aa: CATSRDRGNSYGYTF; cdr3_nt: TGTGCCACCAGCAGGGACAGGGGGAACTCCTATGGCTACACCTTC
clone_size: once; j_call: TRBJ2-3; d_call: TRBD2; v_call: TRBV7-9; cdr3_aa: CASSPTKGLAGESTDTQYF; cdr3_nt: TGTGCCAGCAGTCCGACCAAGGGACTAGCGGGGGAAAGCACAGATACGCAGTATTTT
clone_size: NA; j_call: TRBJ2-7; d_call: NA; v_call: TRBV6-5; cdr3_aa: CASSTQQAHYEQYF; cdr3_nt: TGTGCCAGCAGTACCCAGCAGGCACACTACGAGCAGTACTTC
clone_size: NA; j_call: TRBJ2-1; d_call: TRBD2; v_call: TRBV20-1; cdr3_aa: CSASDSGGGAREQFF; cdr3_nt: TGCAGTGCTAGTGACTCTGGCGGGGGGGCTCGGGAGCAGTTCTTC
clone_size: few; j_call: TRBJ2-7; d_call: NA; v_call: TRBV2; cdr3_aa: CASSEKRRGLGEQYF; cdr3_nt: TGTGCCAGCAGCGAAAAGCGCAGGGGTTTAGGCGAGCAGTACTTC
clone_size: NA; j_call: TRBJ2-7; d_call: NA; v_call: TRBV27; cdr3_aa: CASSPFYGPYEQYF; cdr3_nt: TGTGCCAGCAGCCCTTTTTATGGGCCCTACGAGCAGTACTTC
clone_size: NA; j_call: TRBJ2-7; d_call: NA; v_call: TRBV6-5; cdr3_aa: CASSTLRDNYEQYF; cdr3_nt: TGTGCCAGCAGTACCTTACGGGACAACTACGAGCAGTACTTC
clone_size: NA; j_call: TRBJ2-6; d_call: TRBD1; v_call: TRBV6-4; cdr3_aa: CASSLTGQDSGANVLTF; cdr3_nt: TGTGCCAGCAGTCTTACGGGACAGGACTCTGGGGCCAACGTCCTGACTTTC
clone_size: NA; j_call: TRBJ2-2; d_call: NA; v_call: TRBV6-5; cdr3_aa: CASSYEGAGELFF; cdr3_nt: TGTGCCAGCAGTTACGAGGGTGCCGGGGAGCTGTTTTTT
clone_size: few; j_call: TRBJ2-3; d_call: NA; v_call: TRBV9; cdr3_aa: CASSVGPPDTQYF; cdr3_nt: TGTGCCAGCAGCGTAGGGCCCCCGGATACGCAGTATTTT
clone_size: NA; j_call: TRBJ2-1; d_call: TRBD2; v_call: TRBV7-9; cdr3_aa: CASSLMSSGNEQFF; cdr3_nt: TGTGCCAGCAGCTTAATGTCTAGCGGTAATGAGCAGTTCTTC
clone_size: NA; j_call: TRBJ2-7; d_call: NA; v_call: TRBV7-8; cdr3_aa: CASSPIGSSYEQYF; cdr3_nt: TGTGCCAGCAGCCCAATTGGGAGCTCCTACGAGCAGTACTTC
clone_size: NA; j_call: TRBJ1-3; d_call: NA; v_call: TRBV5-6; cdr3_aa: CASSLVTTGSGNTIYF; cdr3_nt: TGTGCCAGCAGCTTGGTGACGACAGGCTCTGGAAACACCATATATTTT
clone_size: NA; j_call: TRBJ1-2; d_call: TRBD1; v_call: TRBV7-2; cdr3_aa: CASSLGRGTNYGYTF; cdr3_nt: TGTGCCAGCAGCTTAGGCAGGGGGACTAACTATGGCTACACCTTC
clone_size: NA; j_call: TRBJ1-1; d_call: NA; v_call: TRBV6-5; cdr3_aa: CASSYSTTGKSFF; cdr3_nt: TGTGCCAGCAGTTACTCGACTACGGGAAAGAGTTTCTTT
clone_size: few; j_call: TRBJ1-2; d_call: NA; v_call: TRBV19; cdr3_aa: CASSTTREAYGYTF; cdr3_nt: TGTGCCAGTAGCACCACCCGGGAGGCCTATGGCTACACCTTC
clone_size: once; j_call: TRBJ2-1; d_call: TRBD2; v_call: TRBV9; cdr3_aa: CASSVEGRGSYNEQFF; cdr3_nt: TGTGCCAGCAGCGTAGAGGGGCGGGGGTCCTACAATGAGCAGTTCTTC
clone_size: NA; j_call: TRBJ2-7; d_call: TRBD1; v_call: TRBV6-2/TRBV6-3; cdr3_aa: CASSQTTGSYEQYF; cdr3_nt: TGTGCCAGCAGTCAAACGACAGGGTCCTACGAGCAGTACTTC
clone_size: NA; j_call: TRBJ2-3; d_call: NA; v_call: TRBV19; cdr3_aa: CASSIGGLGSTDTQYF; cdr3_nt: TGTGCCAGTAGTATCGGGGGGCTAGGTAGCACAGATACGCAGTATTTT
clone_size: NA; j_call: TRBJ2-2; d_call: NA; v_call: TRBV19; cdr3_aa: CASSLNGGPNTGELFF; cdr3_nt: TGTGCCAGTAGCCTTAACGGGGGTCCGAACACCGGGGAGCTGTTTTTT
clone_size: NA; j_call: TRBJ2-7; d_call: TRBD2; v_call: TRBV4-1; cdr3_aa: CASSQSGLAGTPYEQYF; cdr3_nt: TGCGCCAGCAGCCAATCTGGACTAGCGGGGACCCCCTACGAGCAGTACTTC
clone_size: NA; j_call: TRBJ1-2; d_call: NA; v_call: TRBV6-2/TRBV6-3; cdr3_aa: CASSPRGTIYGYTF; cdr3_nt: TGTGCCAGCAGTCCCCGGGGGACCATCTATGGCTACACCTTC
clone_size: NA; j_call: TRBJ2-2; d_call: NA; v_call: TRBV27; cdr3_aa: CASSFDGANTGELFF; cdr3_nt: TGTGCCAGCAGTTTCGACGGAGCGAACACCGGGGAGCTGTTTTTT
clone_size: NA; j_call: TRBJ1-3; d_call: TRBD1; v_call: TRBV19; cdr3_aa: CASSPDRVRNTIYF; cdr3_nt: TGTGCCAGTAGCCCGGACAGGGTGCGAAACACCATATATTTT
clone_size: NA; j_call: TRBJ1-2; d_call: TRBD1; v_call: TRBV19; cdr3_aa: CARGDRGLPYGYTF; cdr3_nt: TGTGCCAGAGGTGACAGGGGGCTCCCTTATGGCTACACCTTC
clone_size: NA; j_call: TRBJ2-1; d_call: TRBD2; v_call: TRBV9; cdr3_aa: CASTPGRGGPNEQFF; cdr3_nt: TGTGCCAGCACCCCGGGACGGGGGGGGCCCAATGAGCAGTTCTTC
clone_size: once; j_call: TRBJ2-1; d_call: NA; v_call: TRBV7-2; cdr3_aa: CASSPPGGFNEQFF; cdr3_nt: TGTGCCAGCAGCCCCCCCGGCGGGTTCAATGAGCAGTTCTTC
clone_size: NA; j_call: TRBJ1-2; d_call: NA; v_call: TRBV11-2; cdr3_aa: CASSFNRVGYTF; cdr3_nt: TGTGCCAGCAGCTTTAACAGGGTAGGCTACACCTTC
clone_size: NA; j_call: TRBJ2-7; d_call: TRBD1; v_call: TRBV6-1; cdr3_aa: CASSEAARQGYEQYF; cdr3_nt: TGTGCCAGCAGTGAAGCGGCGAGACAGGGCTACGAGCAGTACTTC
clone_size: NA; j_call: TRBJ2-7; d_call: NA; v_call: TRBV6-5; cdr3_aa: CASKPELLLHEQYF; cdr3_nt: TGTGCCAGCAAACCCGAACTCCTTCTCCACGAGCAGTACTTC
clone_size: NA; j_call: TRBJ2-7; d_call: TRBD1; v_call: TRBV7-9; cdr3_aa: CASSPLGTGPHYEQYF; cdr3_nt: TGTGCCAGCAGCCCACTGGGGACAGGTCCCCACTACGAGCAGTACTTC
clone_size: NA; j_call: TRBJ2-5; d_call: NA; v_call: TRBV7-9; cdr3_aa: CASSLYRQETQYF; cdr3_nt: TGTGCCAGCAGCTTATACAGGCAAGAGACCCAGTACTTC
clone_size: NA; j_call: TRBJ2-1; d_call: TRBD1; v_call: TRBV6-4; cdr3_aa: CASSLTGDKYNEQFF; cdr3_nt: TGTGCCAGCAGTCTGACAGGGGATAAGTACAATGAGCAGTTCTTC
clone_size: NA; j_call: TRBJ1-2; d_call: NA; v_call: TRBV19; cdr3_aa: CASSIVSGHQNYGYTF; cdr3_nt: TGTGCCAGTAGTATAGTGTCAGGGCACCAGAACTATGGCTACACCTTC
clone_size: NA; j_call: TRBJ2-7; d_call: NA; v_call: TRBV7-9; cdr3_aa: CASSSQLAPSEEQYF; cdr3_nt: TGTGCCAGCAGCTCCCAACTAGCCCCCTCTGAGGAGCAGTACTTC
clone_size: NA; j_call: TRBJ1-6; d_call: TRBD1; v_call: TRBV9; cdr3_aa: CASSREGQGNSPLHF; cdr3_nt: TGTGCCAGCAGCAGAGAGGGACAGGGAAATTCACCCCTCCACTTT
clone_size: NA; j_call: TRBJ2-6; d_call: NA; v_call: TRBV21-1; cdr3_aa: CATVLGHHSGANVLTF; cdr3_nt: TGTGCCACCGTCCTAGGACACCACTCTGGGGCCAACGTCCTGACTTTC